The 20 T cell receptor beta chains below all came from one sample that was sequenced in a study of T cell clones after liver transplantation. Assay used: immunoSEQ multiplex PCR; TCRdb lists only in-frame clones, some missing. Counted here are 65,000 to 80,000 clones, 75% to 85% occurring once; the ten biggest clones make up 0.55% to 0.75%. Sequenced here: CD4+ T cells from blood, sampled before liver transplant. The receptors originated from a human donor who received a liver transplant.

This rearrangement joins TRBV5-6 to TRBJ2-7; D remains unclear. The germline V gene encodes CDR1 SGHDT and CDR2 YYEEEE. The CDR3 is made up of 12 amino acids. V lost 5 bases, J lost 5 bases, and 11 bases lay in between. CDR3 sequence (DNA): TGTGCCAGCAGGTCCGCTTGGGACGAGCAGTACTTC. Its translation: CASRSAWDEQYF.

The table lists this clone with a few counts. The chain recombines TRBV7-2 with TRBJ1-5, with a possible D match to TRBD1 (6 bases). V shed 4 bases and J shed 1 base, with 11 bases lying between them. In germline, CDR1 is SGHTA, CDR2 FQGNSA. This CDR3 has 15 residues. CDR3 loop: CASSYRAGSNQPQHF. The CDR3 DNA sequence: TGTGCCAGCAGCTACAGGGCGGGGAGCAATCAGCCCCAGCATTTT.

The V gene is TRBV9, the J gene TRBJ2-3; weak D call: TRBD2 (6 bases). The germline V gene encodes CDR1 SGDLS and CDR2 YYNGEE. V lost 4 bases and J lost 2, with 17 bases in between. This CDR3 region has 16 residues. In DNA form, the CDR3 reads TGTGCCAGCAGCTCACTTCGGGACTTTCCCACAGATACGCAGTATTTT. As protein: CASSSLRDFPTDTQYF.

This clone rates as medium-sized. The rearrangement links TRBV18 to TRBJ1-2; D ambiguous. V dropped 0 bases and J dropped 2 bases, with 16 bases sitting between them. This CDR3 is 17 amino acids long. Germline lookup yields CDR1 KGHSH and CDR2 LQKENI. Here the CDR3 reads CASSPPRQVERNYGYTF. In nucleotides, the CDR3 is TGTGCCAGCTCACCACCTAGGCAGGTTGAGAGAAACTATGGCTACACCTTC.

This chain joins TRBV29-1 and TRBJ2-7, with a weak D call TRBD2 (6 bases). V dropped 6 bases and J dropped 1 base, with 13 bases sitting between them. Germline lookup yields CDR1 SQVTM and CDR2 ANQGSEA. This CDR3 region has 13 residues. CDR3 DNA sequence: TGCAGCGTAGAGGACTATAAGTCCTACGAGCAGTACTTC. Protein sequence: CSVEDYKSYEQYF.

The chain is built from TRBV28 and TRBJ2-1, with D perhaps given as TRBD1 or TRBD2 (6 bases each). The V end lost 6 bases, the J end lost 3 bases, and 15 bases lay between the germline ends. The CDR3 is 15 residues long. Germline V gives CDR1 MDHEN, CDR2 SYDVKM. The CDR3 DNA is TGTGCCAGCAGGAAAGGGGGACTTAACTACAATGAGCAGTTCTTC. This codes for CASRKGGLNYNEQFF. Combining the CDR3 with reference TRBV28 and TRBJ2-1 gives the whole variable domain DVKVTQSSRYLVKRTGEKVFLECVQDMDHENMFWYRQDPGLGLRLIYFSYDVKMKEKGDIPEGYSVSREKKERFSLILESASTNQTSMYLCASRKGGLNYNEQFFGPGTRLTVL.

This clone showed up many times. The CDR3 spells CASSSDGNSNQPQHF. In DNA, the CDR3 is TGTGCCAGCAGTTCCGACGGCAATAGCAATCAGCCCCAGCATTTT. The rearrangement links TRBV6-5 to TRBJ1-5; no definite D call. Germline CDR1 is MNHEY and CDR2 is SVGAGI. CDR3 size: 15 residues. Trimming removed 4 bases from V and 0 bases from J, with 10 bases in between.

This chain connects TRBV7-2 to TRBJ2-6; no reliable D call. Trimming stripped 2 bases from V and 0 bases from J, with 14 bases between. Germline CDR1 and CDR2: SGHTA and FQGNSA. The CDR3 extends over 18 amino acids. The CDR3 reads CASSLRYSQLSGANVLTF. CDR3 DNA sequence: TGTGCCAGCAGCTTAAGGTACAGCCAACTCTCTGGGGCCAACGTCCTGACTTTC.

Only a few counts were recorded for this clone. CDR3 sequence: CASSLFAMNTEAFF. In DNA, the CDR3 is TGTGCCAGCAGCTTATTTGCGATGAACACTGAAGCTTTCTTT. V is TRBV7-9 and J is TRBJ1-1; D is unclear. V was shortened by 2 bases and J by 0 bases, with 7 bases between the two germline ends. The CDR3 loop spans 14 amino acids. Looked up from germline, CDR1 is SEHNR and CDR2 is FQNEAQ (reference sequence). Supplemented by reference TRBV7-9 and TRBJ1-1, the full variable domain reads DTGVSQNPRHKITKRGQNVTFRCDPISEHNRLYWYRQTLGQGPEFLTYFQNEAQLEKSRLLSDRFSAERPKGSFSTLEIQRTEQGDSAMYLCASSLFAMNTEAFFGQGTRLTVV.

This chain connects TRBV4-1 to TRBJ1-1; D perhaps matches TRBD1 (6 bases). The CDR3 spans 15 residues. Trimming took 8 bases from V and 0 from J, leaving 16 bases between them. Germline values: CDR1 MGHRA, CDR2 YSYEKL. This chain's CDR3 is CASRSQGHMNTEAFF. CDR3 nucleotides: TGCGCCAGCCGCTCTCAGGGGCACATGAACACTGAAGCTTTCTTT.

The chain joins TRBV7-2 to TRBJ2-1; D unresolved. Germline CDR1 reads SGHTA; CDR2 reads FQGNSA. The CDR3 spans 14 residues. V was trimmed by 2 bases and J by 5 bases, leaving 10 bases between them. CDR3 in DNA: TGTGCCAGCAGCTTATTATGGCGCGACAATGAGCAGTTCTTC. This codes for CASSLLWRDNEQFF.

The gene calls are TRBV19 and TRBJ1-5; D unresolved. V was cut by 3 bases and J by 0 bases, with 9 bases left in between. CDR1 is LNHDA and CDR2 is SQIVND in the germline V gene (reference sequence). The CDR3 loop spans 15 amino acids. CDR3 region: CASSMLAYSNQPQHF. CDR3 in DNA: TGTGCCAGTAGTATGTTAGCTTATAGCAATCAGCCCCAGCATTTT.

This rearrangement joins TRBV4-3 to TRBJ1-6; no firm D call. CDR3 length: 16 residues. Trimming pared 1 base from V and 0 bases from J, leaving 7 bases between. Germline V gene data show CDR1 as LGHNA and CDR2 as YSLEER. DNA of the CDR3: TGCGCCAGCAGCCAAGGGGGAAGCTCCTATAATTCACCCCTCCACTTT. This translates into CASSQGGSSYNSPLHF.

This chain connects TRBV9 to TRBJ2-2, with 8 bases that match TRBD1. V shed 5 bases, J shed 5 bases, and the junction held 11 bases outside the gene matches. Germline V gene lookup returns CDR1 SGDLS and CDR2 YYNGEE. There are 16 residues in the CDR3. The CDR3 region has the DNA TGTGCCAGCAGATCATCGGGACAGGCGACAACCGGGGAGCTGTTTTTT. As protein: CASRSSGQATTGELFF.

V and J are TRBV19 and TRBJ2-7; tentatively, D is TRBD1 or TRBD2 (6 bases each). With 10 bases removed from V and 2 bases from J, the gap between germline ends came to 18 bases. This CDR3 has 14 residues. Germline assignment: CDR1 LNHDA and CDR2 SQIVND (reference sequence). The CDR3 sequence is CATETKGGTYEQYF. DNA for the CDR3: TGTGCCACGGAAACGAAGGGGGGTACCTACGAGCAGTACTTC.

The rearrangement links TRBV18 to TRBJ1-2; 8 bases align to TRBD1. Looked up from germline, CDR1 is KGHSH and CDR2 is LQKENI. This CDR3 comprises 15 residues. V was pared by 2 bases and J by 3 bases, with 5 bases of the junction left unmatched. Written as DNA, the CDR3 is TGTGCCAGCTCACCAACAGGACAGGGTGACTATGGCTACACCTTC. This codes for CASSPTGQGDYGYTF.

The V gene is TRBV29-1, the J gene TRBJ2-7; 9 bases match TRBD2. The CDR3 runs 14 residues. The germline V gene encodes CDR1 SQVTM and CDR2 ANQGSEA. Unmatched junction bases numbered 7, after V lost 1 base and J lost 6 bases. The CDR3 DNA sequence: TGCAGCGTTGAAGGGGGACTAGCTCGAGGCGAGCAGTACTTC. Protein: CSVEGGLARGEQYF.

This clone appeared a single time. The chain employs TRBV2 and TRBJ1-5; perhaps TRBD1 as D (6 bases). The ends were cut back, 6 bases at V and 5 bases at J, with 14 bases in the middle. The CDR3 extends over 14 amino acids. Germline V gene sequence: CDR1 SNHLY, CDR2 FYNNEI. CDR3 bases: TGTGCCAGCAGGAAGGAGTCAGGGGATCAGCCCCAGCATTTT. Translating gives CASRKESGDQPQHF. Complete variable domain (other parts from reference TRBV2 and TRBJ1-5): EPEVTQTPSHQVTQMGQEVILRCVPISNHLYFYWYRQILGQKVEFLVSFYNNEISEKSEIFDDQFSVERPDGSNFTLKIRSTKLEDSAMYFCASRKESGDQPQHFGDGTRLSIL.

The V call is TRBV5-4, the J call TRBJ2-7; D gene unclear. The germline V gene has CDR1 SGHNT and CDR2 YYREEE (reference sequence). V was trimmed by 4 bases and J by 2 bases, leaving 16 bases between them. CDR3 length equals 15 residues. The CDR3 sequence is CASSPGRSLPYEQYF. CDR3 DNA sequence: TGTGCCAGCAGCCCTGGGCGGAGCCTCCCCTACGAGCAGTACTTC.

V gene TRBV28 combines with J gene TRBJ1-4; unclear D gene. Germline V gene lookup returns CDR1 MDHEN and CDR2 SYDVKM. This CDR3 is built from 12 residues. Trimming pared 7 bases from V and 9 bases from J, leaving 12 bases between. Here the CDR3 reads CASTTGRQKLFF. CDR3 DNA: TGTGCCAGCACCACCGGGAGGCAAAAACTGTTTTTT.